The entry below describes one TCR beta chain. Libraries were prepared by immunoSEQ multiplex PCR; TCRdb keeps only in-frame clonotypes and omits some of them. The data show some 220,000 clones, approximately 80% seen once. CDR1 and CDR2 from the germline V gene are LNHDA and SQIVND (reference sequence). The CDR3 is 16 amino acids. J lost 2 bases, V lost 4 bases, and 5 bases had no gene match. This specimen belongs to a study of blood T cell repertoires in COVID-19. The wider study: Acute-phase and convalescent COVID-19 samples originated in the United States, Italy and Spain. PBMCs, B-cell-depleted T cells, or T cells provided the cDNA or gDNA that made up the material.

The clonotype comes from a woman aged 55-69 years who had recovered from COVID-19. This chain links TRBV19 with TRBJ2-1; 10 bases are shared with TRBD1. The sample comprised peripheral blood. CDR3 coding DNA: TGTGCCAGTAGTAGTTGGGACAGGGGTCCCTACAATGAGCAGTTCTTC. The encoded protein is CASSSWDRGPYNEQFF.